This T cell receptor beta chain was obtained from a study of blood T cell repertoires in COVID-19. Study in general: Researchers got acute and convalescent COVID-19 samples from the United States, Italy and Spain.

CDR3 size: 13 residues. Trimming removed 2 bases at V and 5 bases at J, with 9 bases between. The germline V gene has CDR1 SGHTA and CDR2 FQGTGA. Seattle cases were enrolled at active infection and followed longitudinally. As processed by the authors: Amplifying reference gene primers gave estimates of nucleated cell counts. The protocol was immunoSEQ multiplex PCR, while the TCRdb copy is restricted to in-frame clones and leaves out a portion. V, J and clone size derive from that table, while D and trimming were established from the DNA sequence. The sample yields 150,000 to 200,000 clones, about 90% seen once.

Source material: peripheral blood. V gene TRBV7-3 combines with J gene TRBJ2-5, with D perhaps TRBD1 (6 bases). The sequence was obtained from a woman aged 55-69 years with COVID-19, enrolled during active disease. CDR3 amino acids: CASSLGTWETQYF. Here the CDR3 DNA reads TGTGCCAGCAGCTTAGGGACATGGGAGACCCAGTACTTC.